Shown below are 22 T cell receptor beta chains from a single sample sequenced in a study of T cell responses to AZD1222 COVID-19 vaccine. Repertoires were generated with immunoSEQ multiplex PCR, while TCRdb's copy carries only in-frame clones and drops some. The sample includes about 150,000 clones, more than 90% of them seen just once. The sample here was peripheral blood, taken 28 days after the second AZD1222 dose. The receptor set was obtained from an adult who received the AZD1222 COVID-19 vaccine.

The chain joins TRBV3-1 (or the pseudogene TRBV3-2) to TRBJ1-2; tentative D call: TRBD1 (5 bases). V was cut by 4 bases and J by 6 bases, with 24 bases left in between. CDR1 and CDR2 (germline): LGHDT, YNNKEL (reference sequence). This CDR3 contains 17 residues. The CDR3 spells CASSLRRRGLGGNGYTF. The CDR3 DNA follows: TGTGCCAGCAGCCTCCGGAGGCGGGGCCTGGGGGGGAATGGCTACACCTTC.

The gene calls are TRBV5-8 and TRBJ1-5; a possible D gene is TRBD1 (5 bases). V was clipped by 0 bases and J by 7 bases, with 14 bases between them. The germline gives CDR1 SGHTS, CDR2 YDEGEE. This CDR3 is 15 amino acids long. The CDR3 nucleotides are TGTGCCAGCAGCTTGGTTTCTTTGGGGGGGCAGCCCCAGCATTTT. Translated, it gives CASSLVSLGGQPQHF.

The CDR3 sequence is CASSPYTGENANEKLFF. The CDR3 DNA reads as TGTGCCAGCTCACCCTATACAGGGGAGAACGCAAATGAAAAACTGTTTTTT. The chain couples TRBV18 to TRBJ1-4; 7 bases align to TRBD1. V shed 3 bases and J 5 bases; nucleotides not matched to a gene: 12. The CDR3 spans 17 residues. Germline CDR1 and CDR2: KGHSH and LQKENI. The variable domain in full, with the rest retrieved from reference TRBV18 and TRBJ1-4, is NAGVMQNPRHLVRRRGQEARLRCSPMKGHSHVYWYRQLPEEGLKFMVYLQKENIIDESGMPKERFSAEFPKEGPSILRIQQVVRGDSAAYFCASSPYTGENANEKLFFGSGTQLSVL.

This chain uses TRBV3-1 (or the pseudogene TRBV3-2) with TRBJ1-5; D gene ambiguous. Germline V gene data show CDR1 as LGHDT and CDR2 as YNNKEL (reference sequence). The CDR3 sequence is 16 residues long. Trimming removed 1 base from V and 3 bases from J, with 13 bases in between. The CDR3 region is CASSQGPAGNNQPQHF. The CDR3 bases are TGTGCCAGCAGCCAAGGTCCGGCAGGTAACAATCAGCCCCAGCATTTT.

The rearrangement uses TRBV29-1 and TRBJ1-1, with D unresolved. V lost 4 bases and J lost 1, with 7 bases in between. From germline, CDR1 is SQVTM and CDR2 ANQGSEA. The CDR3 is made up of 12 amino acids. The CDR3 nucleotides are TGCAGCGTTGCACCACGGAACACTGAAGCTTTCTTT. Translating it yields CSVAPRNTEAFF.

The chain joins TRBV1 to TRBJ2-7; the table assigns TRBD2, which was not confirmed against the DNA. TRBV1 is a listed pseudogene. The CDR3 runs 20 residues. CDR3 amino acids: CTSSQEFPVPLAGGGYEQYF. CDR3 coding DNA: TGCACCAGCAGCCAAGAGTTCCCGGTCCCCCTAGCGGGAGGGGGTTACGAGCAGTACTTC.

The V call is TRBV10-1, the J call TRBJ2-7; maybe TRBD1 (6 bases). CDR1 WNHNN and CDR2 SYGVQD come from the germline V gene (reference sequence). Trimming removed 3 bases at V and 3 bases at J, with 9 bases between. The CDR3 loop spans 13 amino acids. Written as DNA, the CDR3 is TGCGCCAGCAGTGATACAGGGTACTACGAGCAGTACTTC. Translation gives CASSDTGYYEQYF.

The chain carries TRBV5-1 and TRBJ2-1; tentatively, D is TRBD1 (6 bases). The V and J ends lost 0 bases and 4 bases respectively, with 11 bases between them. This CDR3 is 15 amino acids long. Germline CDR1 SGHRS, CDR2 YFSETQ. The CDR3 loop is CASSLEAGVYNEQFF. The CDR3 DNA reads TGCGCCAGCAGCTTGGAGGCAGGGGTATACAATGAGCAGTTCTTC.

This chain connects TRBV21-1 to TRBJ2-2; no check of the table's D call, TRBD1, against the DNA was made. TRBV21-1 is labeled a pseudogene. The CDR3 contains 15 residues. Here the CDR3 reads CASSRGRKNTGELFF. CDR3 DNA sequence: TGTGCCAGCAGCAGGGGGCGAAAGAACACCGGGGAGCTGTTTTTT.

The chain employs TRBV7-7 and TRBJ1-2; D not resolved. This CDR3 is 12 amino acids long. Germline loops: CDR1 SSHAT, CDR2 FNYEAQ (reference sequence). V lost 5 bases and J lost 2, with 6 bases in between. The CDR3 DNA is TGTGCCAGCAGCGAAGACAACTATGGCTACACCTTC. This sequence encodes CASSEDNYGYTF.

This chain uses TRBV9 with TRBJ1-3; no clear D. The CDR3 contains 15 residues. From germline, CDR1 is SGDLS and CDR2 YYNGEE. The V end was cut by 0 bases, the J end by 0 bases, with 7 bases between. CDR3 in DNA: TGTGCCAGCAGCGTAGAGGGAGTCTCTGGAAACACCATATATTTT. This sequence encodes CASSVEGVSGNTIYF.

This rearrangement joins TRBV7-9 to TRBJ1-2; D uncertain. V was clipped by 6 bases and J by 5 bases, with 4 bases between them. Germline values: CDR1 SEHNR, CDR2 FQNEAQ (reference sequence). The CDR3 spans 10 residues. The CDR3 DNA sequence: TGTGCCAGCAGGCCTTATGGCTACACCTTC. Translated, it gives CASRPYGYTF.

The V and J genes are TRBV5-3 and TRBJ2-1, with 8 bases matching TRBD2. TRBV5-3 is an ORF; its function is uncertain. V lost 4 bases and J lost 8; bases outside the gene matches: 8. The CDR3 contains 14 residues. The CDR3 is CARSLRGGRHEQFF. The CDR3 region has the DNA TGTGCCAGAAGCCTCCGGGGGGGCCGCCATGAGCAGTTCTTC.

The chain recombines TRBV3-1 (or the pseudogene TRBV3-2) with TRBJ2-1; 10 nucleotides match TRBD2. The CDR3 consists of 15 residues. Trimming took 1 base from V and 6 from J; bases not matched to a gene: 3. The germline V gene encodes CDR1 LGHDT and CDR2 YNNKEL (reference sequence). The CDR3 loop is CASSQVTSGTNEQFF. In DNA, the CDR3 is TGTGCCAGCAGCCAAGTTACTAGCGGGACCAATGAGCAGTTCTTC.

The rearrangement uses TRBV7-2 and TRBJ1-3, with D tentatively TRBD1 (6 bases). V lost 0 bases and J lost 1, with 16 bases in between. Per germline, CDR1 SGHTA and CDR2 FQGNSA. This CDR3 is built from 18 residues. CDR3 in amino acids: CASSLAAGAMTSGNTIYF. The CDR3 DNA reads TGTGCCAGCAGCTTAGCGGCAGGGGCTATGACATCTGGAAACACCATATATTTT.

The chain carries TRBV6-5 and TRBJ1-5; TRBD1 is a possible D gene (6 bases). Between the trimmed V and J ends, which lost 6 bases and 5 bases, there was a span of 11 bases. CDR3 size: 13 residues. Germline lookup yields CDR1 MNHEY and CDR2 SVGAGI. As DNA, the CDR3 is TGTGCCAGCAGAAGACAGGACGATCAGCCCCAGCATTTT. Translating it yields CASRRQDDQPQHF.

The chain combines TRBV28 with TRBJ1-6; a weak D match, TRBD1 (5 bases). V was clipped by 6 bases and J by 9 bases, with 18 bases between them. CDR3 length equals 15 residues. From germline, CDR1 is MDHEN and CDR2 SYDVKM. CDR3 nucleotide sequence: TGTGCCAGCAGCCGTCTGCTCGGGGGGACTTCACCCCTCCACTTT. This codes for CASSRLLGGTSPLHF.

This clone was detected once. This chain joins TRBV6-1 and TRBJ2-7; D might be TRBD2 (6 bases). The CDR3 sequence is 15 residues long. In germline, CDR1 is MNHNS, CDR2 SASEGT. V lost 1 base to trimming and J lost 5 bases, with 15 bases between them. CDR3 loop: CASSEGGRGAHEQYF. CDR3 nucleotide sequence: TGTGCCAGCAGTGAAGGTGGACGCGGGGCCCACGAGCAGTACTTC.

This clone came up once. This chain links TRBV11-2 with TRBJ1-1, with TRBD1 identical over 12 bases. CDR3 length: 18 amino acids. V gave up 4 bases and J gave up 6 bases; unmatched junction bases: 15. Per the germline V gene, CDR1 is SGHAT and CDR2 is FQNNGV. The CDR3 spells CASSSRPGQGARRSEAFF. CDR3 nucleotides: TGTGCCAGCAGCTCTAGACCGGGACAGGGGGCGCGGAGGTCTGAAGCTTTCTTT.

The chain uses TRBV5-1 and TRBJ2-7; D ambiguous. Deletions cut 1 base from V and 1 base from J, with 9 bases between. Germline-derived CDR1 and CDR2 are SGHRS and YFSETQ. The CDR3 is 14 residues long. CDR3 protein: CASSLSPDSYEQYF. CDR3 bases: TGCGCCAGCAGCTTGTCCCCAGATTCCTACGAGCAGTACTTC.

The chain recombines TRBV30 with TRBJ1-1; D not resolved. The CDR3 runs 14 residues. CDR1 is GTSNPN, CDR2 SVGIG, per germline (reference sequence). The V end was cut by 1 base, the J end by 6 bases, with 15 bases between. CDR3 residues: CAWSGRRVVPEAFF. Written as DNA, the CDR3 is TGTGCCTGGAGTGGTCGGAGGGTTGTTCCTGAAGCTTTCTTT.

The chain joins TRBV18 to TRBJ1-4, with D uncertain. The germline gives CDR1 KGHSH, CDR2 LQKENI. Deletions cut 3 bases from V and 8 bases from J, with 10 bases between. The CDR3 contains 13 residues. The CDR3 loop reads CASSPGLREKLFF. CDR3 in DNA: TGTGCCAGCTCACCCGGGCTTCGGGAAAAACTGTTTTTT.